This T cell receptor beta chain was documented in a study of blood T cell repertoires in COVID-19. Overall study: Nucleic acid was either cDNA or gDNA, and it came from T cells, B-cell-depleted T cells, or PBMCs.

Produced via immunoSEQ multiplex PCR; TCRdb's table is partial and in-frame only. The sample records some 270,000 clones, 90% being singletons. Trimming took 4 bases from V and 5 from J, leaving 10 bases between them. The CDR3 has 13 residues. The germline CDR1 and CDR2 sequences are KGHDR and SFDVKD. This clonotype originated in an older woman with COVID-19, enrolled during active disease. The chain has TRBV24-1 and TRBJ2-5; D unclear. Sequences were obtained from peripheral blood. CDR3: CATSDLNGETQYF. The CDR3 DNA follows: TGTGCCACCAGTGACCTCAACGGGGAGACCCAGTACTTC.